What follows are 14 T cell receptor beta chains derived from one specimen sequenced in a study of T-cell reconstitution after alpha-beta-depleted transplantation in children. The library targeted TCRbeta and was prepared with unique molecular identifiers. A single record per CDR3 protein comes from TCRdb applying MiXCR to the PCR reads. The sample carries 670,000 or so distinct CDR3 sequences, roughly 13% recorded once. Sequencing was performed on PBMCs, taken before TCRalphabeta/CD19-depleted stem cell transplant. The origin of the receptors is a girl aged 2-10 years with congenital amegakaryocytic thrombocytopenia, due to receive a stem cell transplant.

The chain combines TRBV29-1 with TRBJ2-3; perhaps TRBD2 as D (5 bases). Germline CDR1 SQVTM, CDR2 ANQGSEA. Trimming left V 2 bases short and J 4 bases short, with 31 bases between. This CDR3 has 20 residues. The CDR3 nucleotides are TGCAGCGTTGAATTGAAATATGGGCGCTCGAGACGGGGTGAGGCAGATACGCAGTATTTT. Translating gives CSVELKYGRSRRGEADTQYF.

This clonotype was counted at least ten times. The chain is built from TRBV5-1 and TRBJ2-2; D not certain. Germline V gene lookup returns CDR1 SGHRS and CDR2 YFSETQ. The V end was cut by 0 bases, the J end by 5 bases, with 11 bases between. This CDR3 spans 15 amino acids. As DNA, the CDR3 is TGCGCCAGCAGCTTGGATCCAGGAAATACCGGGGAGCTGTTTTTT. It encodes CASSLDPGNTGELFF.

V usage is TRBV7-8 and J usage is TRBJ2-2, with D possibly TRBD2 on 5 matching bases. CDR3 length equals 14 residues. The germline V gene encodes CDR1 SGHVS and CDR2 FQNEAQ. Trimming took 3 bases from V and 3 from J, leaving 8 bases between them. CDR3 DNA: TGTGCCAGCAGCTTCCCTAGCTACACCGGGGAGCTGTTTTTT. Residues: CASSFPSYTGELFF.

The chain couples TRBV12-3 or TRBV12-4 to TRBJ1-1; 7 bases line up with TRBD1. CDR3 length equals 14 residues. V lost 1 base and J lost 6; bases outside the gene matches: 5. This CDR3 reads CASSLEGAAAEAFF. The CDR3 DNA sequence: TGTGCCAGCAGTTTAGAGGGGGCAGCCGCTGAAGCTTTCTTT.

The chain is built from TRBV2 and TRBJ2-1, with TRBD2 matching 9 bases. The CDR3 spans 13 residues. Germline trimming cut 7 bases from V and 7 bases from J; bases unmatched to any gene: 5. Germline loops: CDR1 SNHLY, CDR2 FYNNEI. CDR3 sequence reads: CASIPAGGNEQFF. The CDR3 DNA is TGTGCCAGCATTCCAGCGGGAGGTAATGAGCAGTTCTTC.

The sample holds many counts of this clonotype. This chain connects TRBV7-9 to TRBJ1-4; D call uncertain. The CDR3 runs to 14 residues. Trimming removed 5 bases at V and 4 bases at J, with 11 bases between. The germline V gene encodes CDR1 SEHNR and CDR2 FQNEAQ (reference sequence). CDR3 nucleotide sequence: TGTGCCAGCAGCCCTCCCTGGAATAATGAAAAACTGTTTTTT. Translating it yields CASSPPWNNEKLFF.

This clonotype was picked up many times. This chain links TRBV20-1 with TRBJ2-5; 9 nucleotides agree with TRBD1. Trimming at V came to 2 bases and at J to 5 bases, leaving 21 bases not matched to a gene. This CDR3 is 19 amino acids long. The V gene's germline CDR1 is DFQATT and CDR2 SNEGSKA (reference sequence). CDR3 nucleotide sequence: TGCAGTGCTAGACGGTGGGACAGGGTCGTTGTCTTTATGGGGGAGACCCAGTACTTC. Its protein is CSARRWDRVVVFMGETQYF.

The V and J genes are TRBV20-1 and TRBJ2-1; D unresolved. Per germline, CDR1 DFQATT and CDR2 SNEGSKA (reference sequence). The V end was cut by 3 bases, the J end by 3 bases, with 18 bases between. The CDR3 contains 16 residues. CDR3 loop: CSASPADGELYNEQFF. In nucleotides, the CDR3 is TGCAGTGCTAGCCCGGCGGACGGCGAACTCTACAATGAGCAGTTCTTC.

The gene calls are TRBV6-1 and TRBJ2-5, with 8 nucleotides matching TRBD1. CDR3 size: 16 residues. V was pared by 5 bases and J by 5 bases, with 13 bases of the junction left unmatched. Germline V gives CDR1 MNHNS, CDR2 SASEGT. CDR3 protein: CASSMGPDRGWETQYF. CDR3 nucleotides: TGTGCCAGCAGTATGGGGCCCGACAGGGGATGGGAGACCCAGTACTTC.

This clonotype was detected only once. A much larger clone lies one base from this, so it may be a read error. CDR3 sequence reads: CDTSRVRNGELFF. The CDR3 nucleotides read TGTGACACCAGCAGAGTCAGAAACGGGGAGCTGTTTTTT. The chain combines TRBV15 with TRBJ2-2; unclear D gene. The length of the CDR3 is 13 residues. Germline assignment: CDR1 LNHNV and CDR2 YYDKDF (reference sequence).

This clonotype has at least ten counts. V usage is TRBV5-1 and J usage is TRBJ2-1; TRBD2 aligns across 9 bases. Losses at the gene ends were 0 bases for V and 8 bases for J; bases not matched to a gene: 6. The CDR3 is made up of 15 amino acids. Germline CDR1 and CDR2: SGHRS and YFSETQ. The CDR3 spells CASSLAPREGYEQFF. CDR3 coding DNA: TGCGCCAGCAGCTTGGCCCCGCGGGAGGGGTATGAGCAGTTCTTC.

Only a few counts were recorded for this clonotype. The rearrangement uses TRBV7-9 and TRBJ2-7, with TRBD2 matching over 11 bases. V lost 5 bases, J lost 6 bases, and 6 bases stayed unmatched. The length of the CDR3 is 14 residues. CDR1 and CDR2 from the germline V gene are SEHNR and FQNEAQ (reference sequence). The CDR3 reads CASSTSTSGTEQYF. CDR3 nucleotides: TGTGCCAGCAGCACCTCGACTAGCGGGACCGAGCAGTACTTC.

The chain links TRBV2 to TRBJ1-1; D ambiguous. Germline lookup yields CDR1 SNHLY and CDR2 FYNNEI. The CDR3 has 14 residues. Trimming stripped 4 bases from V and 0 bases from J, with 9 bases between. CDR3 sequence (DNA): TGTGCCAGCAGTGTTGGCCGAATGAACACTGAAGCTTTCTTT. Encoded protein: CASSVGRMNTEAFF.

The chain couples TRBV5-1 to TRBJ2-5, with D perhaps TRBD2 (7 bases). Per germline, CDR1 SGHRS and CDR2 YFSETQ. Between the trimmed V and J ends, which lost 3 bases and 5 bases, there was a span of 20 bases. CDR3 size: 16 residues. The chain's CDR3 is CASSSADRSAGETQYF. As DNA, the CDR3 is TGCGCCAGCAGCTCAGCCGACAGGTCAGCGGGGGAGACCCAGTACTTC.